Below are 3 T cell receptor beta chains sequenced from a single sample in a study of regulatory T cells in long-lasting Graves disease. Arm-PCR of CDR3 regions with iRepertoire HTBI primers generated TCR beta libraries. TCRdb itself ran the multiplex PCR reads through MiXCR, one entry per CDR3 protein. The sample records fewer than 500,000 distinct CDR3 sequences, 15% to 20% being singletons. Time point in this sample: newly diagnosed GD, antithyroid drugs for less than 3 months. After RNA was extracted from PBMCs, the TCR library was made from it. This sample also belongs to another study, concerning T cells in Graves' hyperthyroidism and ophthalmopathy.

The material was peripheral blood mononuclear cells (PBMCs), obtained at new diagnosis, from a patient treated with antithyroid drugs. These receptors were obtained from a man aged 35 to 55 with Graves disease.

This clonotype was recorded at least ten times. The chain employs TRBV12-3 or TRBV12-4 and TRBJ1-1, with a possible D match to TRBD1 (5 bases). Trimming shortened V by 6 bases and J by 1 base, and 6 bases separated the two germline ends. CDR3 size: 12 residues. The CDR3 DNA follows: TGTGCCAGCAGCGACAGGAACACTGAAGCTTTCTTT. The encoded protein is CASSDRNTEAFF.

This clonotype was recorded many times. V usage is TRBV6-4 and J usage is TRBJ2-1; TRBD2 agrees at 9 bases. CDR1 is MRHNA, CDR2 SNTAGT, per germline. V lost 6 bases, J lost 1 base, and 10 bases stayed unmatched. CDR3 length: 17 residues. The CDR3 DNA sequence: TGTGCCAGCAGCGAAAGTCTAGCGGGATTATCCTACAATGAGCAGTTCTTC. Translating it yields CASSESLAGLSYNEQFF.

J is TRBJ2-1 and V is TRBV20-1, with D possibly TRBD1 on 6 matching bases. CDR1 DFQATT and CDR2 SNEGSKA come from the germline V gene (reference sequence). V was shortened by 3 bases and J by 1 base, with 16 bases between the two germline ends. CDR3 length: 16 amino acids. CDR3 region: CSARDQGLRSYNEQFF. CDR3 nucleotides: TGCAGTGCTAGGGACCAGGGGCTAAGATCCTACAATGAGCAGTTCTTC.